This passage covers 11 T cell receptor beta chains from one sample sequenced in a study of blood T cell repertoires in COVID-19. Sequencing used immunoSEQ multiplex PCR; TCRdb keeps in-frame clones, though not all of them. Here the sample spans some 410,000 clones, around 87% being singletons. Sequenced: PBMCs or T cells enriched from blood (not recorded which). The receptors originated from a woman aged 30 to 39 with acute COVID-19.

The CDR3 DNA is TGTGCCAGCAGTACCGGGACAGGGATCTACGAGCAGTACTTC. Protein sequence: CASSTGTGIYEQYF. This chain joins TRBV7-9 and TRBJ2-7; 9 nucleotides line up with TRBD1. V lost 6 bases, J lost 3 bases, and 6 bases stayed unmatched. Germline CDR1 and CDR2: SEHNR and FQNEAQ (reference sequence). There are 14 residues in the CDR3.

The table lists this clone with a count of one. This chain joins TRBV10-3 and TRBJ2-6; no definite D call. The germline V gene encodes CDR1 ENHRY and CDR2 SYGVKD. The CDR3 runs 16 residues. Trimming cost V 8 bases and J 0 bases, with 14 bases left between them. CDR3 loop: CAIPGAPSSGANVLTF. The CDR3 DNA is TGTGCCATCCCGGGTGCCCCCTCCTCTGGGGCCAACGTCCTGACTTTC.

V is TRBV5-4 and J is TRBJ2-3; 13 bases are shared with TRBD2. CDR1 SGHNT and CDR2 YYREEE come from the germline V gene (reference sequence). The J segment lost 1 base and the V segment lost 4 bases, leaving 3 bases of the junction unmatched. This CDR3 is built from 16 residues. In DNA, the CDR3 is TGTGCCAGCAGCCAGGGGACTAGCGGGGGCACAGATACGCAGTATTTT. It translates to CASSQGTSGGTDTQYF.

The chain carries TRBV5-1 and TRBJ2-3; 9 bases line up with TRBD2. Germline V gene sequence: CDR1 SGHRS, CDR2 YFSETQ. V lost 0 bases to trimming and J lost 4 bases; unmatched junction nucleotides: 9. The CDR3 loop spans 17 amino acids. The CDR3, as DNA: TGCGCCAGCAGCTTGGCGCCCCTAGCGGGGTTTGCAGATACGCAGTATTTT. This gives the protein CASSLAPLAGFADTQYF.

The rearrangement links TRBV6-5 to TRBJ1-2; D remains ambiguous. This CDR3 contains 14 residues. Per the germline V gene, CDR1 is MNHEY and CDR2 is SVGAGI. Trimming shortened V by 5 bases and J by 3 bases, and 13 bases separated the two germline ends. The CDR3 nucleotides are TGTGCCAGCAGTCCACTTGAGGGAGACTATGGCTACACCTTC. Its translation: CASSPLEGDYGYTF.

V gene TRBV6-2 or TRBV6-3 combines with J gene TRBJ2-5, with TRBD1 matching over 7 bases. This CDR3 has 16 residues. V lost 6 bases and J lost 3; bases outside the gene matches: 13. The V gene's germline CDR1 is MNHEY and CDR2 SVGEGT. CDR3: CASSFPGTATEETQYF. The CDR3 bases are TGTGCCAGCAGCTTCCCCGGGACAGCAACCGAAGAGACCCAGTACTTC.

CDR3 residues: CASSLRGEKLFF. The CDR3, as DNA: TGTGCCAGCAGTTTACGGGGGGAAAAACTGTTTTTT. V gene TRBV12-3 or TRBV12-4 combines with J gene TRBJ1-4; D might be TRBD1 (5 bases). The CDR3 contains 12 residues. Trimming cost V 2 bases and J 8 bases, with 6 bases left between them.

The V and J genes are TRBV5-1 and TRBJ1-3; TRBD1 matches 10 bases. With 2 bases clipped from V and 3 bases from J, the junction kept 2 bases outside the gene matches. CDR3 length equals 15 residues. Germline assignment: CDR1 SGHRS and CDR2 YFSETQ. The CDR3: CASSFDRGLGNTIYF. Written as DNA, the CDR3 is TGCGCCAGCAGCTTTGACAGGGGGCTTGGAAACACCATATATTTT.

The CDR3 region has the DNA TGTGCCAGCAGCTTTCTGAGAGAGAATGAAAAACTGTTTTTT. Protein: CASSFLRENEKLFF. This chain connects TRBV12-1 to TRBJ1-4. TRBV12-1 is recorded as a pseudogene. This CDR3 contains 14 residues.

J is TRBJ1-1 and V is TRBV24-1, with 7 positions matching TRBD1. CDR1 is KGHDR and CDR2 is SFDVKD in the germline V gene. Trimming at V came to 8 bases and at J to 4 bases, leaving 6 bases not matched to a gene. The CDR3 loop spans 13 amino acids. CDR3 DNA sequence: TGTGCCACCAAGGGGGCATCGGGCACTGAAGCTTTCTTT. Protein: CATKGASGTEAFF.

The V gene is TRBV28, the J gene TRBJ2-7, with a tentative D call TRBD1 (5 bases). Germline V gives CDR1 MDHEN, CDR2 SYDVKM. With 3 bases removed from V and 2 bases from J, the gap between germline ends came to 14 bases. The CDR3 loop spans 15 amino acids. The CDR3 sequence: CASSFFRAVTYEQYF. CDR3 in DNA: TGTGCCAGCAGTTTTTTCAGGGCAGTCACCTACGAGCAGTACTTC.